These 8 T cell receptor beta chains share one sample of origin, sequenced in a study of identifying expanded T cells in peripheral blood. Assay used: immunoSEQ multiplex PCR; TCRdb lists only in-frame clones, some missing. The sample records 55,000 to 80,000 clones, over 75% being singletons. The sequencing sample was made of blood. All receptors derive from a person between 18 and 75 years old in good health.

Here the CDR3 DNA reads TGCGCCAGGGTTTCGGACACCACATTACTAGCGGGAGGGCCCTCGGGGGAGCTGTTTTTT. It is translated as CARVSDTTLLAGGPSGELFF. The chain recombines TRBV4-1 with TRBJ2-2, with TRBD2 matching 13 bases. V shed 9 bases and J 8 bases; nucleotides not matched to a gene: 24. CDR1 and CDR2 (germline): MGHRA, YSYEKL. The CDR3 is 20 residues long.

V is TRBV7-9 and J is TRBJ2-1; D remains unclear. The V and J ends lost 1 base and 7 bases respectively, with 11 bases between them. This CDR3 comprises 14 residues. Germline V gives CDR1 SEHNR, CDR2 FQNEAQ (reference sequence). In DNA form, the CDR3 reads TGTGCCAGCAGCTTAGAGACACCAGGTAATGAGCAGTTCTTC. This sequence encodes CASSLETPGNEQFF.

The V and J genes are TRBV29-1 and TRBJ2-3; D is tentatively TRBD1 or TRBD2 (5 bases each). Germline assignment: CDR1 SQVTM and CDR2 ANQGSEA. This CDR3 comprises 12 residues. V lost 7 bases and J lost 1, with 9 bases in between. CDR3 sequence reads: CSAGAGTDTQYF. CDR3 nucleotides: TGCAGCGCCGGGGCAGGCACAGATACGCAGTATTTT.

The rearrangement joins TRBV10-3 to TRBJ1-5; 7 bases map to TRBD1. Germline lookup yields CDR1 ENHRY and CDR2 SYGVKD. This CDR3 contains 14 residues. With 6 bases clipped from V and 2 bases from J, the junction kept 4 bases outside the gene matches. The CDR3 spells CAIRQGLGNQPQHF. DNA of the CDR3: TGTGCCATCAGACAGGGGTTGGGCAATCAGCCCCAGCATTTT.

J is TRBJ1-1 and V is TRBV2; possibly TRBD1 for D (5 bases). Germline CDR1 SNHLY, CDR2 FYNNEI. The CDR3 covers 15 residues. Deletions cut 1 base from V and 0 bases from J, with 9 bases between. CDR3 in amino acids: CASSEGGRLNTEAFF. Written as DNA, the CDR3 is TGTGCCAGCAGTGAAGGGGGACGGTTGAACACTGAAGCTTTCTTT.

The chain combines TRBV30 with TRBJ1-2; maybe TRBD1 (5 bases). Germline CDR1 and CDR2: GTSNPN and SVGIG (reference sequence). The germline V and J ends were trimmed by 3 bases and 8 bases, with 10 bases remaining between them. This CDR3 spans 11 amino acids. This CDR3 reads CAWRSGRGYTF. Here the CDR3 DNA reads TGTGCCTGGAGGTCGGGGCGGGGCTACACCTTC.

The J gene is TRBJ2-7, the V gene TRBV11-3, with D unresolved. CDR3 length: 12 residues. Trimming removed 5 bases from V and 0 bases from J, with 5 bases in between. Germline V gene sequence: CDR1 SGHNT, CDR2 YENEEA. DNA for the CDR3: TGTGCCAGCAGCCGAAGCTCCTACGAGCAGTACTTC. Its translation: CASSRSSYEQYF.

Only one count was recorded for this clone. V gene TRBV4-1 combines with J gene TRBJ2-3, with 11 bases matching TRBD2. The trim removed 4 bases at V and 0 bases at J, leaving 0 bases unmatched. CDR3 size: 15 residues. In germline, CDR1 is MGHRA, CDR2 YSYEKL. DNA of the CDR3: TGCGCCAGCAGCCTAGCGGGGGGGAGCACAGATACGCAGTATTTT. Translation: CASSLAGGSTDTQYF.